The rows below give T cell receptor beta chains drawn from one sample of a study of monozygotic twins with inflammatory bowel disease. Reprocessing the 5' RACE reads, TCRdb reports a single entry for every CDR3 protein and omits DNA. Reported are around 380,000 distinct CDR3 sequences; the ten largest clones contain 2% to 3%. Sequenced: blood. The receptor set was obtained from a human donor with ulcerative colitis or Crohn's disease, or a healthy co-twin of an affected twin (not recorded which). Both conserved end residues are part of each CDR3. Each record gives: V gene, J gene, CDR3 protein.

V: TRBV24-1; J: TRBJ2-1; CDR3: CATSESGTGVRNEQFF
V: TRBV5-1; J: TRBJ2-6; CDR3: CASSLGSSFSGANVLTF
V: TRBV7-2; J: TRBJ2-5; CDR3: CASSLGWAGGTQYF
V: TRBV12-3/TRBV12-4; J: TRBJ2-7; CDR3: CASSLRGPEDEQYF
V: TRBV20-1; J: TRBJ2-1; CDR3: CSALRSGRSNEQFF
V: TRBV20-1; J: TRBJ2-3; CDR3: CSAVGGLRTDTQYF
V: TRBV7-2; J: TRBJ1-5; CDR3: CASSSMTVNQPQHF
V: TRBV5-5; J: TRBJ1-4; CDR3: CASSFEEIINEKLFF
V: TRBV2; J: TRBJ1-2; CDR3: CASRRGDRVRDGYTF
V: TRBV7-6; J: TRBJ2-3; CDR3: CASSRRRGGEDTQYF
V: TRBV10-3; J: TRBJ2-1; CDR3: CAISDVGWGLFLSDYNEQFF
V: TRBV3-1; J: TRBJ1-2; CDR3: CASSPGTGDNYGYTF
V: TRBV29-1; J: TRBJ2-5; CDR3: CSVVGQGQETQYF
V: TRBV5-1; J: TRBJ2-7; CDR3: CASLPGPAAGERYF
V: TRBV5-1; J: TRBJ2-3; CDR3: CASSGQDLTDTQYF
V: TRBV28; J: TRBJ2-2; CDR3: CASSRQDPTGELFF
V: TRBV2; J: TRBJ1-1; CDR3: CASSEAREAFF
V: TRBV9; J: TRBJ1-5; CDR3: CASSWVLLEGQNNQPQHF
V: TRBV24-1; J: TRBJ2-1; CDR3: CATSENSGGSYNEQFF
V: TRBV5-1; J: TRBJ2-5; CDR3: CASSPGSGRVGETQYF
V: TRBV6-5; J: TRBJ2-6; CDR3: CASSYPGGANVLTF
V: TRBV5-5; J: TRBJ1-5; CDR3: CASSLRLGQQNQPQHF
V: TRBV10-3; J: TRBJ2-1; CDR3: CASDGHNEQFF
V: TRBV18; J: TRBJ2-1; CDR3: CASSRLPGGSDEQFF
V: TRBV20-1; J: TRBJ2-7; CDR3: CSAREFDSYPYEQYF
V: TRBV27; J: TRBJ2-1; CDR3: CASSFRLTSGYNEQFF
V: TRBV5-1; J: TRBJ2-5; CDR3: CASSMDRFEQETQYF
V: TRBV5-1; J: TRBJ1-5; CDR3: CASSFGSADQPQHF
V: TRBV10-1; J: TRBJ1-1; CDR3: CASRKEEGWNTEAFF
V: TRBV15; J: TRBJ2-1; CDR3: CATSPGTGNFNEQFF
V: TRBV29-1; J: TRBJ2-6; CDR3: CSAEAGATSGANVLTF
V: TRBV9; J: TRBJ2-3; CDR3: CASSLFDQGVKQYF
V: TRBV5-1; J: TRBJ1-1; CDR3: CASSFGEGAGTEAFF
V: TRBV18; J: TRBJ1-5; CDR3: CASSLGQEGQPQHF
V: TRBV5-1; J: TRBJ2-3; CDR3: CASSSRESTDTQYF
V: TRBV6-6; J: TRBJ1-5; CDR3: CASRGESNQPQHF
V: TRBV24-1; J: TRBJ2-1; CDR3: CATSPFRQGPYNEQFF
V: TRBV7-3; J: TRBJ2-1; CDR3: CASSPSSSYNEQFF
V: TRBV9; J: TRBJ2-3; CDR3: CASSVAQGADTQYF
V: TRBV2; J: TRBJ1-5; CDR3: CASSVRFQTVGQHF
V: TRBV29-1; J: TRBJ2-5; CDR3: CSVKFRERLWTQYF
V: TRBV12-3/TRBV12-4; J: TRBJ1-2; CDR3: CASRAAGAEGYTF
V: TRBV6-1; J: TRBJ2-5; CDR3: CASSEGAGAGYETQYF
V: TRBV11-2; J: TRBJ1-1; CDR3: CASTFGPGLNTEAFF
V: TRBV14; J: TRBJ2-7; CDR3: CASSSPGQGIYEQYF
V: TRBV4-1; J: TRBJ1-6; CDR3: CASSRQKVETPLHF
V: TRBV19; J: TRBJ2-7; CDR3: CASSVGESYEQYF
V: TRBV20-1; J: TRBJ2-3; CDR3: CSAVGIAADTQYF
V: TRBV25-1; J: TRBJ1-1; CDR3: CASSEMGRTEAFF
V: TRBV6-1; J: TRBJ1-1; CDR3: CASSTVRGGTEAFF
V: TRBV27; J: TRBJ1-2; CDR3: CATARGGRRYGYTF
V: TRBV5-5; J: TRBJ2-3; CDR3: CASSNKHPDTADTQYF
V: TRBV7-2; J: TRBJ2-1; CDR3: CASSLTSGRANEQFF
V: TRBV7-9; J: TRBJ2-3; CDR3: CASRHDPVDTQYF
V: TRBV5-4; J: TRBJ2-1; CDR3: CASSLGGMGRTYNEQFF